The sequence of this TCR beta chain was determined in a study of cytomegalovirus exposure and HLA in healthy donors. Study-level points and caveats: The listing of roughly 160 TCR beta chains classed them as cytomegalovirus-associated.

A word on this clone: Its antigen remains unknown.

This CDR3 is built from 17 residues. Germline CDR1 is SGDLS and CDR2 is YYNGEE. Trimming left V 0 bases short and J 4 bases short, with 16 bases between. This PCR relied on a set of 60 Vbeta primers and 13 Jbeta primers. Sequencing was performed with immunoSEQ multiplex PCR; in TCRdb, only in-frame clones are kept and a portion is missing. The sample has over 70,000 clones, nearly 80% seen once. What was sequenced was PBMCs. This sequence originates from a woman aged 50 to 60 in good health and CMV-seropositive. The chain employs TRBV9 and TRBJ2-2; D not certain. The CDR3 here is CASSVGVLAGSTGELFF. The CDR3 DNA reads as TGTGCCAGCAGCGTAGGGGTGTTAGCTGGCTCCACCGGGGAGCTGTTTTTT.